These T cell receptor beta chains were read from a single sample in a study of CD8 T cells in Susac syndrome. Using its own MiXCR run on the immunoSEQ multiplex PCR reads, TCRdb lists one record per CDR3 protein. This table holds roughly 200,000 distinct CDR3 sequences, approximately 94% found once. The specimen was CD4+ T cells from PBMCs. These receptors were obtained from a human donor with Susac syndrome. Both conserved end residues are part of each CDR3. The D gene is left open where the match is weak. Some rows have no size entry. The others give once, few or many, or a class for an expanded clone.

d_gene: NA; abundance: NA; j_gene: TRBJ1-5; v_gene: TRBV7-2; CDR3aa: CASSWGTRENQPQHF; CDR3nt: TGTGCCAGCAGCTGGGGGACGAGAGAAAATCAGCCCCAGCATTTT
d_gene: NA; abundance: few; j_gene: TRBJ1-2; v_gene: TRBV19; CDR3aa: CASSLGGREGYTF; CDR3nt: TGTGCCAGTAGTTTGGGGGGCCGCGAAGGCTACACCTTC
d_gene: TRBD2; abundance: NA; j_gene: TRBJ2-5; v_gene: TRBV5-6; CDR3aa: CASSWGGATQYF; CDR3nt: TGTGCCAGCAGCTGGGGAGGGGCGACCCAGTACTTC
d_gene: TRBD2; abundance: NA; j_gene: TRBJ2-3; v_gene: TRBV29-1; CDR3aa: CSVEPWTSGPARDTQYF; CDR3nt: TGCAGCGTTGAGCCCTGGACTAGCGGGCCCGCAAGGGATACGCAGTATTTT
d_gene: TRBD1; abundance: NA; j_gene: TRBJ1-5; v_gene: TRBV20-1; CDR3aa: CSATTGAQPQHF; CDR3nt: TGCAGTGCAACCACAGGGGCTCAGCCCCAGCATTTT
d_gene: NA; abundance: NA; j_gene: TRBJ1-1; v_gene: TRBV3-1; CDR3aa: CASSQDYGTQNTEAFF; CDR3nt: TGTGCCAGCAGCCAAGATTACGGGACCCAGAACACTGAAGCTTTCTTT
d_gene: NA; abundance: NA; j_gene: TRBJ2-5; v_gene: TRBV30; CDR3aa: CAWSPSEAQYF; CDR3nt: TGTGCCTGGAGTCCCTCCGAGGCCCAGTACTTC
d_gene: TRBD1; abundance: NA; j_gene: TRBJ1-2; v_gene: TRBV29-1; CDR3aa: CSVGRTGGYTF; CDR3nt: TGCAGCGTTGGGAGGACAGGGGGCTACACCTTC
d_gene: TRBD1; abundance: NA; j_gene: TRBJ2-4; v_gene: TRBV20-1; CDR3aa: CSARERPTGGENIQYF; CDR3nt: TGCAGTGCTAGAGAGCGCCCGACAGGGGGCGAAAACATTCAGTACTTC
d_gene: NA; abundance: NA; j_gene: TRBJ1-6; v_gene: TRBV10-3; CDR3aa: CAISQGGSPLHF; CDR3nt: TGTGCCATCAGCCAGGGAGGGTCACCCCTCCACTTT
d_gene: NA; abundance: NA; j_gene: TRBJ1-1; v_gene: TRBV5-4; CDR3aa: CASSPNRVGTEAFF; CDR3nt: TGTGCCAGCAGCCCGAACAGGGTCGGGACTGAAGCTTTCTTT
d_gene: TRBD1; abundance: NA; j_gene: TRBJ2-7; v_gene: TRBV9; CDR3aa: CASSVAPSHGTGVYEQYF; CDR3nt: TGTGCCAGCAGCGTAGCTCCGTCCCACGGGACAGGGGTCTACGAGCAGTACTTC
d_gene: NA; abundance: NA; j_gene: TRBJ2-3; v_gene: TRBV7-9; CDR3aa: CASSLSGPGTQYF; CDR3nt: TGTGCCAGCAGCTTATCAGGGCCGGGTACGCAGTATTTT
d_gene: TRBD1; abundance: NA; j_gene: TRBJ1-2; v_gene: TRBV19; CDR3aa: CASSVFRGTAFRGGYTF; CDR3nt: TGTGCCAGTAGTGTGTTCCGCGGGACAGCGTTCCGGGGTGGCTACACCTTC
d_gene: NA; abundance: NA; j_gene: TRBJ2-2; v_gene: TRBV30; CDR3aa: CAWGVSGELFF; CDR3nt: TGTGCCTGGGGGGTTTCCGGGGAGCTGTTTTTT
d_gene: TRBD2; abundance: NA; j_gene: TRBJ2-1; v_gene: TRBV7-9; CDR3aa: CASNQAGGWYNEQFF; CDR3nt: TGTGCCAGCAACCAAGCGGGGGGGTGGTACAATGAGCAGTTCTTC
d_gene: NA; abundance: NA; j_gene: TRBJ2-6; v_gene: TRBV20-1; CDR3aa: CSASLKGDTGANVLTF; CDR3nt: TGCAGTGCTAGTTTGAAGGGAGACACTGGGGCCAACGTCCTGACTTTC